This entry features one T cell receptor beta chain sequence. Its target is unknown. The whole isolated RNA underwent reverse transcription, so sequencing captured expressed TCRB transcripts. The table came from immunoSEQ multiplex PCR; TCRdb's copy has only in-frame clones and leaves some out. Among 150,000 to 180,000 clones listed, more than 9.5% were seen once. Once sorted, every population was more than 95% pure. These data are taken from a study of beta chain features in type 1 diabetes. The germline V gene encodes CDR1 LGHNA and CDR2 YSLEER. V was cut by 0 bases and J by 9 bases, with 12 bases left in between. This CDR3 is built from 14 residues. Regarding the study as a whole: A definitive answer on HLA type influencing TCRB rearrangement was not reached here.

The TCR originated in a man aged 18-30 years in good health. Material: central memory CD4+ T cells from blood. V gene TRBV4-3 combines with J gene TRBJ2-1; D is tentatively TRBD1 or TRBD2 (5 bases each). The CDR3 here is CASSQESRGGEQFF. The CDR3 nucleotides are TGCGCCAGCAGCCAAGAGTCACGGGGCGGTGAGCAGTTCTTC.